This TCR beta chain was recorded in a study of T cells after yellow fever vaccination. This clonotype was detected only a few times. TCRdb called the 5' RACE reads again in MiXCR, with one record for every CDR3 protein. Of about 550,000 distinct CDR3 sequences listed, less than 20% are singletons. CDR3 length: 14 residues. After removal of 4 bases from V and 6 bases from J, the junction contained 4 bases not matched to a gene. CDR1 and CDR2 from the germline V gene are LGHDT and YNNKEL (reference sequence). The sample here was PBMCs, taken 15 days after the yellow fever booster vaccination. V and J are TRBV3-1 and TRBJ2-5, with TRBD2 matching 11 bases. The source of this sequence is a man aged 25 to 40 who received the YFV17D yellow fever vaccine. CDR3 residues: CASSPGLAAKTQYF. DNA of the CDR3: TGTGCCAGCAGCCCGGGACTAGCGGCGAAGACCCAGTACTTC.